The 30 T cell receptor beta chains given below trace back to one sample, sequenced in a study of tissue T cells after allogeneic stem cell transplantation. Profiled with immunoSEQ multiplex PCR; TCRdb holds only in-frame clones, not every one. The profile shows roughly 6,400 clones, under 50% of them singletons. Time point given: mouse harvest day 7 after allogeneic transplant. Tail vein injection delivered 10^7 T-cell-depleted bone marrow cells and 10^6 splenic CD5+ T cells. The sample taken for sequencing was gut tissue. These receptors all stem from a female BALB/c mouse given C57BL/6 T cells with graft-versus-host disease after an allogeneic hematopoietic cell transplant.

In its sample, this clone was seen a few times. Gene names follow the mouse nomenclature. Coverage ceases 1 residue before the CDR3 finishes, and the germline J gene fills in the end. This rearrangement joins TRBV2 to TRBJ1-1; the D gene is possibly TRBD1 (5 bases). The V and J ends lost 4 bases and 8 bases respectively, with 8 bases between them. The V gene's germline CDR1 is LGHNA and CDR2 YSYQKL. This CDR3 contains 11 residues. The CDR3 bases that were read are TGTGCCAGCAGCCCCGGGACCGAAGTCTTC. Translation gives CASSPGTEVF. The whole CDR3 protein is CASSPGTEVFF.

Details on this clone: Each gene name is a mouse one. The read terminates 1 residue ahead of where the CDR3 ends, so the germline J gene completes it. This sequence joins TRBV16 and TRBJ1-4; D unclear. Per the germline V gene, CDR1 is SGHSA and CDR2 is FRNQAP. CDR3 size: 14 residues. With 3 bases removed from V and 0 bases from J, the gap between germline ends came to 5 bases. The CDR3 spells CASSFTVSNERLFF. The covered CDR3 bases are TGTGCAAGCAGCTTTACAGTTTCCAACGAAAGATTATTT.

With regard to this clone: Gene names are mouse gene names. The CDR3 extends 1 residue past the end of the read, so its final part is completed from the germline J gene. The chain recombines TRBV12-2 with TRBJ2-2, with TRBD1 matching 10 bases. Germline V gives CDR1 SGHLS, CDR2 HYDKME. J was trimmed by 4 bases and V by 2 bases; bases with no gene match: 0. CDR3 size: 14 residues. The CDR3: CASSRTGGTGQLYF. The sequenced part of the CDR3 DNA is TGTGCCAGCTCTCGGACAGGGGGCACCGGGCAGCTCTAC. The variable domain in full, completed from reference TRBV12-2 and TRBJ2-2, reads NSGVVQSPRYIIKGKGERSILKCIPISGHLSVAWYQQTQGQELKFFIQHYDKMERDKGNLPSRFSVQQFDDYHSEMNMSALELEDSAVYFCASSRTGGTGQLYFGEGSKLTVL.

Worth noting for this clone: Germline and genes: mouse. The read ends 1 residue early relative to the CDR3; the germline J gene fills the gap. J is TRBJ2-4 and V is TRBV19; TRBD2 aligns across 7 bases. The CDR3 is 15 residues long. Germline CDR1 is FNHDT and CDR2 is SITEND (reference sequence). Germline trimming cut 3 bases from V and 0 bases from J; bases unmatched to any gene: 4. The CDR3 reads CASSTVGGSQNTLYF. Partial CDR3 DNA: TGTGCCAGCAGTACAGTGGGGGGTAGTCAAAACACCTTGTAC.

This clone occurred a few times. The gene symbols are mouse symbols. The read ends 1 residue before the CDR3 terminus; that terminus is restored from the germline J gene. The V call is TRBV26, the J call TRBJ1-1; possibly TRBD1 for D (5 bases). Looked up from germline, CDR1 is KGHPV and CDR2 is FQNQEV (reference sequence). This CDR3 region has 13 residues. Trimming stripped 2 bases from V and 3 bases from J, with 7 bases between. The chain's CDR3 is CASSLGRDTEVFF. The part of the CDR3 DNA that was read is TGTGCCAGCAGTCTGGGCAGGGACACAGAAGTCTTC.

Comment on this clone: Gene names and germline refer to mouse. The read finishes 1 residue shy of the CDR3 end, and the germline J gene is used to complete it. This chain uses TRBV26 with TRBJ2-1; D gene uncertain. There are 14 residues in the CDR3. The V end was cut by 0 bases, the J end by 2 bases, with 5 bases between. CDR1 and CDR2 (germline): KGHPV, FQNQEV (reference sequence). The part of the CDR3 DNA that was read is TGTGCCAGCAGTCTGTCTCATCACTATGCTGAGCAGTTC. Its protein product is CASSLSHHYAEQF. The complete CDR3 sequence is CASSLSHHYAEQFF.

Only a few counts were recorded for this clone. Gene and germline names: mouse. With the read ending 1 residue before the CDR3 end, the germline J gene is used to fill in that end. The chain carries TRBV26 and TRBJ1-4; D not certain. Trimming pared 0 bases from V and 0 bases from J, leaving 5 bases between. Germline CDR1 reads KGHPV; CDR2 reads FQNQEV (reference sequence). The CDR3 has 15 residues. CDR3 loop: CASSLSQFSNERLFF. CDR3 DNA (partial): TGTGCCAGCAGTCTGTCACAATTTTCCAACGAAAGATTATTT.

By proportion, this clone is medium-sized. Genes and germline come from the mouse. Coverage ceases 1 residue before the CDR3 finishes, and the germline J gene fills in the end. This chain connects TRBV4 to TRBJ1-4; 8 nucleotides line up with TRBD1. Germline V gives CDR1 LGHDT, CDR2 YNNKQL (reference sequence). This CDR3 region has 14 residues. V shed 5 bases and J 3 bases; nucleotides not matched to a gene: 2. Incomplete CDR3 DNA: TGTGCCAGCAGCCTGACAGGGGCCAACGAAAGATTATTT. Translated: CASSLTGANERLF. The CDR3 as a whole reads CASSLTGANERLFF.

Comment on this clone: Gene names follow the mouse nomenclature. The sequenced fragment ends 1 residue before the CDR3 boundary, so the rest is inferred from the germline J gene. The gene calls are TRBV16 and TRBJ2-5; unclear D gene. Germline V gene lookup returns CDR1 SGHSA and CDR2 FRNQAP. The length of the CDR3 is 13 residues. V lost 2 bases and J lost 1, with 4 bases in between. The part of the CDR3 DNA that was read is TGTGCAAGCAGCTTAAGGGACCAAGACACCCAGTAC. It codes for CASSLRDQDTQY. The full CDR3 protein is CASSLRDQDTQYF.

This clone was picked up a small number of times. These gene names are mouse names. The sequence runs out 1 residue before the end of the CDR3; the remainder is reconstructed from the germline J gene. The chain is built from TRBV16 and TRBJ2-7; 8 bases are shared with TRBD1. The J segment lost 2 bases and the V segment lost 1 base, leaving 1 base of the junction unmatched. Germline V lookup: CDR1 SGHSA, CDR2 FRNQAP. The CDR3 consists of 14 residues. The CDR3 loop reads CASSLAGQAYEQYF. Incomplete CDR3 DNA: TGTGCAAGCAGCTTAGCGGGACAGGCCTATGAACAGTAC.

About this clone: Here the gene names and germline are mouse. The read comes to an end 1 residue before the CDR3 does, leaving the germline J gene to fill in the end. This chain links TRBV2 with TRBJ2-1; 9 bases match TRBD2. Germline trimming cut 0 bases from V and 4 bases from J; bases unmatched to any gene: 4. Germline-derived CDR1 and CDR2 are LGHNA and YSYQKL. The CDR3 runs to 16 residues. The CDR3 sequence: CASSQEGWGGYAEQFF. The covered CDR3 bases are TGTGCCAGCAGCCAAGAGGGCTGGGGGGGATATGCTGAGCAGTTC.

This clone is medium-sized in the sample. Gene names refer to mouse genes. The DNA ends 1 residue before the CDR3 does, and the rest of the CDR3 is filled in from the germline J gene. The genes are TRBV12-1 and TRBJ2-7; D gene uncertain. The CDR3 consists of 12 residues. The ends were cut back, 4 bases at V and 2 bases at J, with 8 bases in the middle. CDR1 is SGHSN and CDR2 is HYEKVE in the germline V gene. The CDR3 DNA, read in part, is TGTGCCAGCTCCCGGACCCCCTATGAACAGTAC. Translating gives CASSRTPYEQY. From start to end, the CDR3 is CASSRTPYEQYF.

A remark on this clone: Genes and germline come from the mouse. The read terminates 1 residue before the CDR3 end, so the remaining end is supplied by the germline J gene. The rearrangement links TRBV26 to TRBJ1-1; 8 nucleotides line up with TRBD1. Losses at the gene ends were 4 bases for V and 1 base for J; bases not matched to a gene: 5. CDR3 size: 15 residues. The germline V gene has CDR1 KGHPV and CDR2 FQNQEV (reference sequence). The chain's CDR3 is CASSQQGAGNTEVFF. CDR3 DNA (partial): TGTGCCAGCAGTCAGCAGGGGGCAGGGAACACAGAAGTCTTC.

Details on this clone: Genes here carry mouse names. Sequencing ends 1 residue short of the CDR3 end; the germline J gene provides the rest. The chain carries TRBV15 and TRBJ2-3; 8 nucleotides agree with TRBD1. Germline V gives CDR1 SGHND, CDR2 FRSKSL. This CDR3 comprises 14 residues. Germline trimming cut 6 bases from V and 3 bases from J; bases unmatched to any gene: 5. This chain's CDR3 is CASRTGGKAETLYF. Incomplete CDR3 DNA: TGTGCCAGCAGAACAGGGGGTAAGGCAGAAACGCTGTAT.

This clone was observed a handful of times. Gene names follow the mouse nomenclature. The read finishes 1 residue shy of the CDR3 end, and the germline J gene is used to complete it. The gene calls are TRBV26 and TRBJ1-3, with 9 bases fitting TRBD1. The germline CDR1 and CDR2 sequences are KGHPV and FQNQEV (reference sequence). The CDR3 contains 17 residues. Trimming at V came to 2 bases and at J to 0 bases, leaving 5 bases not matched to a gene. The CDR3 DNA, read in part, is TGTGCCAGCAGTCTGGAGGGACAGGGCTATTCTGGAAATACGCTCTAT. Translating gives CASSLEGQGYSGNTLY. The full CDR3 sequence reads CASSLEGQGYSGNTLYF.

On this clone itself: All gene names here are mouse names. The CDR3 end falls 1 residue outside the read, so it is completed with the germline J gene. The rearrangement uses TRBV26 and TRBJ2-4; D unresolved. The CDR3 runs to 13 residues. Trimming took off 2 bases at V and 0 bases at J, with 3 bases between the two ends. From germline, CDR1 is KGHPV and CDR2 FQNQEV (reference sequence). The CDR3 DNA, read in part, is TGTGCCAGCAGTCTGAACAGTCAAAACACCTTGTAC. This gives the protein CASSLNSQNTLY. The complete CDR3 reads CASSLNSQNTLYF.

This clone came up a few times. Genes and germline come from the mouse. Here the CDR3 reads CASSYRGGGTLYF. The part of the CDR3 DNA that was read is TGTGCCAGCAGCTACCGGGGGGGCGGCACCTTGTAC. The J gene is TRBJ2-4, the V gene TRBV4; 8 bases fit TRBD2. The read stops 1 residue short of the end of the CDR3; the missing end is completed from the germline J gene. V shed 3 bases, J shed 8 bases, and the junction held 4 bases outside the gene matches. This CDR3 has 13 residues. Germline values: CDR1 LGHDT, CDR2 YNNKQL (reference sequence).

This clone is judged medium-sized (0.01 to 0.1%). Genes here carry mouse names. The observed sequence ends 1 residue before the CDR3 terminus, with the missing tail filled in from the germline J gene. The chain carries TRBV1 and TRBJ1-3; D is undetermined. The germline V and J ends were trimmed by 0 bases and 0 bases, with 6 bases remaining between them. Germline-derived CDR1 and CDR2 are NSQYPW and LRSPGD (reference sequence). The CDR3 covers 15 residues. The CDR3 here is CTCSADPHSGNTLYF. The sequenced part of the CDR3 DNA is TGCACCTGCAGTGCAGATCCCCATTCTGGAAATACGCTCTAT. The full variable domain, completed using reference TRBV1 and TRBJ1-3, is VTLLEQNPRWRLVPRGQAVNLRCILKNSQYPWMSWYQQDLQKQLQWLFTLRSPGDKEVKSLPGADYLATRVTDTELRLQVANMSQGRTLYCTCSADPHSGNTLYFGEGSRLIVV.

Remarks on this clone: Gene labels here are mouse ones. The CDR3 goes on 1 residue after the read ends, and that part is filled in from the germline J gene. The chain combines TRBV3 with TRBJ1-4, with 9 bases aligning to TRBD1. Trimming at V came to 5 bases and at J to 7 bases, leaving 5 bases not matched to a gene. Germline CDR1 and CDR2: SNHLY and FYNGKV (reference sequence). The CDR3 runs 14 residues. The sequenced part of the CDR3 DNA is TGTGCCAGCAGCCGGGACAGGGCGGGCGAAAGATTATTT. It specifies CASSRDRAGERLF. The complete CDR3 protein is CASSRDRAGERLFF.

Comment on this clone: The gene names given are mouse names. The CDR3 end falls 1 residue outside the read, so it is completed with the germline J gene. The genes are TRBV23 and TRBJ2-4; the table's D call, TRBD1, has no DNA check behind it. The CDR3 covers 12 residues. CDR1 KGHTA and CDR2 FQNQQP come from the germline V gene. CDR3 sequence reads: CSSSQNKNTLYF. The CDR3 bases that were read are TGCTCCAGCAGTCAGAACAAAAACACCTTGTAC.

A word on this clone: Gene names follow the mouse nomenclature. The read finishes 1 residue shy of the CDR3 end, and the germline J gene is used to complete it. J is TRBJ2-3 and V is TRBV15, with 8 bases aligning to TRBD2. V shed 3 bases and J 3 bases; nucleotides not matched to a gene: 2. Germline CDR1 SGHND, CDR2 FRSKSL. The CDR3 contains 14 residues. CDR3 bases read: TGTGCCAGCAGTTTGGGGGGGGCCGCAGAAACGCTGTAT. Its protein is CASSLGGAAETLY. The whole CDR3 sequence reads CASSLGGAAETLYF.

This clone was detected once. Mouse germline and gene names are used. The read ends 1 residue before the CDR3 terminus; that terminus is restored from the germline J gene. This sample includes further DNA sequences coding for the same CDR3. V and J are TRBV26 and TRBJ1-1; possible D gene TRBD1, 6 bases. The germline V and J ends were trimmed by 2 bases and 0 bases, with 7 bases remaining between them. The CDR3 runs to 14 residues. Germline V gene lookup returns CDR1 KGHPV and CDR2 FQNQEV (reference sequence). The CDR3 sequence is CASSLAGANTEVFF. The CDR3 DNA, read in part, is TGTGCCAGCAGTCTGGCAGGGGCAAACACAGAAGTCTTC.

A word on this clone: Gene names and germline refer to mouse. The missing CDR3 end, 1 residue past where the read stops, is filled in from the germline J gene. This chain links TRBV3 with TRBJ2-5, with TRBD1 matching over 9 bases. The germline CDR1 and CDR2 sequences are SNHLY and FYNGKV (reference sequence). CDR3 length: 14 amino acids. Trimming cost V 4 bases and J 6 bases; bases outside gene matches: 5. The covered CDR3 bases are TGTGCCAGCAGCTCTCGACAGGGGGGGGACACCCAGTAC. Its translation is CASSSRQGGDTQY. The CDR3 as a whole reads CASSSRQGGDTQYF.

Concerning this clone: The gene symbols are mouse symbols. The CDR3 end lies 1 residue beyond the end of the read and is filled in from the germline J gene. This chain links TRBV16 with TRBJ2-7; D gene unclear. V shed 7 bases and J shed 4 bases, with 8 bases lying between them. The CDR3 contains 11 residues. The germline gives CDR1 SGHSA, CDR2 FRNQAP. CDR3 DNA (partial): TGTGCAAGCACCTTTAGGTATGAACAGTAC. This translates into CASTFRYEQY. The entire CDR3 is CASTFRYEQYF.

Comment on this clone: Mouse names are used for the genes. Read coverage stops 1 residue before the CDR3 terminus; the germline J gene supplies the remainder. The chain joins TRBV5 to TRBJ2-7; 12 bases match TRBD2. This CDR3 is 14 amino acids long. Losses at the gene ends were 1 base for V and 6 bases for J; bases not matched to a gene: 1. CDR1 and CDR2 (germline): LGHNA, YNLKQL (reference sequence). The DNA read from the CDR3 is TGTGCCAGCAGCCAAGGGGACTGGGGGGTTGAACAGTAC. Its translation: CASSQGDWGVEQY. The whole CDR3 sequence is CASSQGDWGVEQYF.

With regard to this clone: Gene labels here are mouse ones. The missing CDR3 end, 1 residue past where the read stops, is filled in from the germline J gene. The chain joins TRBV13-3 to TRBJ2-7, with a tentative D call TRBD1 (5 bases). This CDR3 is 10 amino acids long. Trimming took 3 bases from V and 7 from J, leaving 5 bases between them. Germline assignment: CDR1 NNHDY and CDR2 SYVADS. The DNA read from the CDR3 is TGTGCCAGCAGTGGGACAGAACAGTAC. Translation gives CASSGTEQY. In full, the CDR3 is CASSGTEQYF.

To note about this clone: Gene names are the mouse ones. The read halts 1 residue ahead of the CDR3 end, with the missing end drawn from the germline J gene. The gene calls are TRBV26 and TRBJ1-1; D is undetermined. CDR3 length: 14 residues. V was trimmed by 2 bases and J by 0 bases, leaving 7 bases between them. Germline CDR1 is KGHPV and CDR2 is FQNQEV (reference sequence). CDR3 sequence: CASSLGYANTEVFF. The covered CDR3 bases are TGTGCCAGCAGTCTGGGGTATGCAAACACAGAAGTCTTC.

Turning to this clone: Here the gene names and germline are mouse. The CDR3 bases that were read are TGTGCCAGCTCTCTCGAAGGGACAGCGGGCGAAAGATTATTT. This gives the protein CASSLEGTAGERLF. The entire CDR3 is CASSLEGTAGERLFF. This chain uses TRBV12-2 with TRBJ1-4; 7 nucleotides line up with TRBD1. The read ends 1 residue shy of where the CDR3 ends; the end is completed using the germline J gene. The germline V gene encodes CDR1 SGHLS and CDR2 HYDKME. The CDR3 is made up of 15 amino acids. Trimming cost V 0 bases and J 7 bases; bases outside gene matches: 7.

This clone was seen more than once but under ten times. Germline and genes here are mouse. The read is 1 residue too short to cover the CDR3 end, so that end is filled in from the germline J gene. The genes are TRBV26 and TRBJ1-2; D not certain. Per germline, CDR1 KGHPV and CDR2 FQNQEV (reference sequence). The V end was cut by 0 bases, the J end by 1 base, with 6 bases between. CDR3 length equals 14 residues. Partial CDR3 DNA: TGTGCCAGCAGTCTGTCGGTCAGAAACTCCGACTACACC. This codes for CASSLSVRNSDYT. The whole CDR3 sequence reads CASSLSVRNSDYTF.

To note about this clone: These gene names are mouse names. Sequencing ends 1 residue short of the CDR3 end; the germline J gene provides the rest. V and J are TRBV3 and TRBJ2-1; D perhaps matches TRBD1 (6 bases). The CDR3 runs 13 residues. In germline, CDR1 is SNHLY, CDR2 FYNGKV (reference sequence). The V end lost 3 bases, the J end lost 5 bases, and 8 bases lay between the germline ends. CDR3 region: CASSFYRDAEQFF. The part of the CDR3 DNA that was read is TGTGCCAGCAGCTTCTACAGGGATGCTGAGCAGTTC.